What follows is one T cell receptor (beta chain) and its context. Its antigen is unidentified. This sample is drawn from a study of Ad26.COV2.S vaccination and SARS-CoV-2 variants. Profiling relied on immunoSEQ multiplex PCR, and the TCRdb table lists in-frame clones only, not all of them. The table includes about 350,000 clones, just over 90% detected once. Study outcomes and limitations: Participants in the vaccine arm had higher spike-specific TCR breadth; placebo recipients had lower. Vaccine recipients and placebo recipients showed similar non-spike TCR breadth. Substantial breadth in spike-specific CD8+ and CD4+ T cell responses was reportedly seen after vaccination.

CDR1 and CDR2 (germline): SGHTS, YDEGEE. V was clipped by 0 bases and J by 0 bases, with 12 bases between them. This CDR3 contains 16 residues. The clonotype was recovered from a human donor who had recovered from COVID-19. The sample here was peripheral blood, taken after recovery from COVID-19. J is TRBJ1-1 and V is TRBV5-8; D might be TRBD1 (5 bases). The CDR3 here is CASSLDRGRVNTEAFF. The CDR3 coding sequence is TGTGCCAGCAGCTTGGACCGGGGCCGGGTGAACACTGAAGCTTTCTTT.